The sample holds a few counts of the clone carrying this TCR beta chain. Antigen unknown. Preparation of the TCRbeta library was carried out with unique molecular identifiers. TCRdb analysed the PCR reads with MiXCR anew, one entry per CDR3 protein. This sample yields about 510,000 distinct CDR3 sequences, of which over 10% are seen a single time; 14% belongs to the top ten. V was cut by 3 bases and J by 6 bases, with 11 bases left in between. Germline V gene lookup returns CDR1 KGHSH and CDR2 LQKENI. The CDR3 has 14 residues. The data stem from a study of T-cell reconstitution after alpha-beta-depleted transplantation in children. Study-wide results and caveats: The authors attributed T-cell counts and diversity one year after transplant mostly to newly produced T cells. It was reported that alpha-beta T cells came from several hundred expanded graft clones (about two months after transplant). From surviving recipient T cells and thymic progenitors came the high day-60 TCRbeta diversity observed in some patients.

The clonotype originates from a female patient under 10 years old who had a stem cell transplant for aplastic anemia, so the T cells may come from the graft donor. The material sequenced was PBMCs, mostly from graft donor cells, taken 180 days after TCRalphabeta/CD19-depleted stem cell transplant. V usage is TRBV18 and J usage is TRBJ2-2, with D perhaps TRBD1 (6 bases). CDR3 nucleotides: TGTGCCAGCTCACCGGGGGCAAGTCCCGGGGAGCTGTTTTTT. Protein sequence: CASSPGASPGELFF.